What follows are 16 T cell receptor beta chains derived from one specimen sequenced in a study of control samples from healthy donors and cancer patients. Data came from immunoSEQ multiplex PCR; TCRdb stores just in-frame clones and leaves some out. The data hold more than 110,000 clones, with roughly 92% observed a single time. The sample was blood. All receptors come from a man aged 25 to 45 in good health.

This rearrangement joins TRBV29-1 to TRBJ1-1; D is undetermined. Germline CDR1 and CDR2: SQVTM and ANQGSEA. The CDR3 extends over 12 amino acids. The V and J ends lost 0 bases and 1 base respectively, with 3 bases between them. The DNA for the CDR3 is TGCAGCGTTGAAGATGGGAACACTGAAGCTTTCTTT. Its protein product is CSVEDGNTEAFF.

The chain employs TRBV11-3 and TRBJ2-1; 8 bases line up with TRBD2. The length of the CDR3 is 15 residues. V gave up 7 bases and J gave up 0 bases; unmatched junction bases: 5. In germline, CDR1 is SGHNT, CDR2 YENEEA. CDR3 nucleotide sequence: TGTGCCAGCAACCCGGGACTAGTCTCCTACAATGAGCAGTTCTTC. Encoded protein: CASNPGLVSYNEQFF.

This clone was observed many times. Here the CDR3 reads CAWSLQSNQPQHF. The CDR3 region has the DNA TGTGCCTGGAGTCTGCAGAGCAATCAGCCCCAGCATTTT. The chain links TRBV30 to TRBJ1-5; D is ambiguous. Between the trimmed V and J ends, which lost 2 bases and 1 base, there was a span of 6 bases. The germline gives CDR1 GTSNPN, CDR2 SVGIG (reference sequence). This CDR3 spans 13 amino acids.

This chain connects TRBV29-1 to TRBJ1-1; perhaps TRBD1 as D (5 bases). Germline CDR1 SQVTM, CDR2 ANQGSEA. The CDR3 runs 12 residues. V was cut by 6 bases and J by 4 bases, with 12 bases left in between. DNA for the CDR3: TGCAGCGTGGTACCCGGGGGCACTGAAGCTTTCTTT. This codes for CSVVPGGTEAFF.

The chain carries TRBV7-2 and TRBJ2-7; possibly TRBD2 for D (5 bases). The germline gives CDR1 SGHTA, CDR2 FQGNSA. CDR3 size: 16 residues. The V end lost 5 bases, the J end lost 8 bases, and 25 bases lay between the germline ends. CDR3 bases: TGTACCAGCAGCATACCCCAAATGGCGGGTTCAGAGAAGCAGTACTTC. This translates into CTSSIPQMAGSEKQYF. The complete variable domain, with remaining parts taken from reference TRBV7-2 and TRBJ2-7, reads GAGVSQSPSNKVTEKGKDVELRCDPISGHTALYWYRQSLGQGLEFLIYFQGNSAPDKSGLPSDRFSAERTGGSVSTLTIQRTQQEDSAVYLCTSSIPQMAGSEKQYFGPGTRLTVT.

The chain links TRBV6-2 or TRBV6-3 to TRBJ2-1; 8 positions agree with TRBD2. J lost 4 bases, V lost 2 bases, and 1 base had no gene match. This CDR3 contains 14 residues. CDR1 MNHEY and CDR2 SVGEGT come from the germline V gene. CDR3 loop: CASSYQREYNEQFF. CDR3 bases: TGTGCCAGCAGTTACCAGCGGGAGTACAATGAGCAGTTCTTC.

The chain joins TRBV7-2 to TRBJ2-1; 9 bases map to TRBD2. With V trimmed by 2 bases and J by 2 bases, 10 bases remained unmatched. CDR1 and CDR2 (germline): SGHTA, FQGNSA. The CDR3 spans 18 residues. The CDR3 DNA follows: TGTGCCAGCAGCTTACGGCTAGCGGGAATGGTAGCCTACAATGAGCAGTTCTTC. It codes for CASSLRLAGMVAYNEQFF.

This CDR3 is CAISASQILNTEAFF. The CDR3 DNA is TGTGCCATCAGTGCGTCACAGATTCTGAACACTGAAGCTTTCTTT. V gene TRBV10-3 combines with J gene TRBJ1-1, with D unresolved. Germline CDR1 is ENHRY and CDR2 is SYGVKD. The CDR3 spans 15 residues. V dropped 4 bases and J dropped 0 bases, with 12 bases sitting between them.

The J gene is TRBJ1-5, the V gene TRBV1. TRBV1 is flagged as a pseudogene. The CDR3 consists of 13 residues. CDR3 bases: TGCACCGGGGGTACGTGTAGCAATCAGCCCCAGCATTTT. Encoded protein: CTGGTCSNQPQHF.

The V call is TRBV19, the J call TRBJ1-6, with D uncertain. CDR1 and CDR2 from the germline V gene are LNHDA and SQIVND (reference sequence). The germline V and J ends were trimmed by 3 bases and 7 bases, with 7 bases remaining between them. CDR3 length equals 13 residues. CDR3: CASSIRGNSPLHF. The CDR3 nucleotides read TGTGCCAGTAGTATCCGGGGAAATTCACCCCTCCACTTT.

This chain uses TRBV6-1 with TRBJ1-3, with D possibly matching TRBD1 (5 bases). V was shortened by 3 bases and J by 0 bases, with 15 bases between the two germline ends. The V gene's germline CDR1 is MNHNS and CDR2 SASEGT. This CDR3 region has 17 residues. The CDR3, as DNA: TGTGCCAGCAGTGACAGACAGCGTTTAGCCTCTGGAAACACCATATATTTT. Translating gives CASSDRQRLASGNTIYF.

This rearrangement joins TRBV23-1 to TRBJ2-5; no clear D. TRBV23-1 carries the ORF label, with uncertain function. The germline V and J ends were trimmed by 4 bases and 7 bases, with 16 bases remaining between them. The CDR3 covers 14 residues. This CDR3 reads CASSRSSPRWTQYF. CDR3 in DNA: TGCGCCAGCAGTCGCAGCTCCCCGCGGTGGACCCAGTACTTC.

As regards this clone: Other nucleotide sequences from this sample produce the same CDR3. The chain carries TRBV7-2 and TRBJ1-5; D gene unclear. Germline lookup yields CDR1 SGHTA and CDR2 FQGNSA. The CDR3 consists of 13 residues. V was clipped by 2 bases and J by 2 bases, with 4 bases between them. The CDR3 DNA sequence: TGTGCCAGCAGCTTAAGGGGCAATCAGCCCCAGCATTTT. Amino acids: CASSLRGNQPQHF.

CDR3 residues: CASSSTSFQTQYF. For the CDR3, the DNA is TGTGCCAGCAGCTCAACTAGTTTCCAGACCCAGTACTTC. The J gene is TRBJ2-5, the V gene TRBV11-3; the D gene is possibly TRBD2 (5 bases). With 4 bases removed from V and 6 bases from J, the gap between germline ends came to 12 bases. CDR1 is SGHNT and CDR2 is YENEEA in the germline V gene. The CDR3 has 13 residues.

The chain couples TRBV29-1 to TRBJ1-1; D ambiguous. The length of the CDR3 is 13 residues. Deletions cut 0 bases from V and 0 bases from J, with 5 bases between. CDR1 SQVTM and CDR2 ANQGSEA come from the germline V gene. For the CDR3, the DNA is TGCAGCGTTGAAGAATCGATGAACACTGAAGCTTTCTTT. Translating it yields CSVEESMNTEAFF.

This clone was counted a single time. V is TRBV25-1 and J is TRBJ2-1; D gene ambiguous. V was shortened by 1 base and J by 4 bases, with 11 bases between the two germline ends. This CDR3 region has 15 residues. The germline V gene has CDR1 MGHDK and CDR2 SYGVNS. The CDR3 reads CASSESSVGYNEQFF. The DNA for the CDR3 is TGTGCCAGCAGTGAATCTAGTGTGGGATACAATGAGCAGTTCTTC.